These 16 T cell receptor beta chains share one sample of origin, sequenced in a study of blood T cell repertoires in COVID-19. Clones were read by immunoSEQ multiplex PCR, and TCRdb kept only the in-frame ones, dropping some. The sample yields about 83,000 clones, roughly 80% seen once. Input material: peripheral blood. Every receptor here comes from an elderly woman with acute or convalescent COVID-19.

The chain joins TRBV20-1 to TRBJ1-1, with D unresolved. The CDR3 contains 11 residues. The V gene lost 1 base and the J gene lost 6 bases, with 6 bases spanning the gap. Looked up from germline, CDR1 is DFQATT and CDR2 is SNEGSKA (reference sequence). CDR3 protein: CSARVSSEAFF. The DNA for the CDR3 is TGCAGTGCTAGAGTGTCTTCTGAAGCTTTCTTT.

This clone has more than one count but fewer than ten. V gene TRBV3-1 (or the pseudogene TRBV3-2) combines with J gene TRBJ1-2, with D perhaps matching TRBD1 (6 bases). Germline V CDR1 and CDR2: LGHDT, YNNKEL (reference sequence). The CDR3 is made up of 13 amino acids. Trimming pared 1 base from V and 7 bases from J, leaving 10 bases between. CDR3 nucleotide sequence: TGTGCCAGCAGCCAAGGGAAAGGGGGTGGCTACACCTTC. Amino acids: CASSQGKGGGYTF.

Only a few counts were recorded for this clone. The chain recombines TRBV7-2 with TRBJ2-3, with 8 nucleotides matching TRBD2. The V segment lost 5 bases and the J segment 2 bases; nucleotides outside the gene matches: 6. The germline V gene encodes CDR1 SGHTA and CDR2 FQGNSA. This CDR3 is 15 amino acids long. The CDR3 DNA follows: TGTGCCAGCAGCCCCGGACTAGCTCACACAGATACGCAGTATTTT. The encoded protein is CASSPGLAHTDTQYF.

The chain has TRBV12-3 or TRBV12-4 and TRBJ1-5; D not certain. V was pared by 5 bases and J by 4 bases, with 6 bases between. This CDR3 has 12 residues. In DNA form, the CDR3 reads TGTGCCAGCAGTCCGTCGAATCAGCCCCAGCATTTT. Amino acids: CASSPSNQPQHF.

The V gene is TRBV19, the J gene TRBJ2-1; tentative D call: TRBD2 (6 bases). Between the trimmed V and J ends, which lost 7 bases and 7 bases, there was a span of 20 bases. This CDR3 contains 15 residues. The germline gives CDR1 LNHDA, CDR2 SQIVND (reference sequence). The DNA for the CDR3 is TGTGCCAGTACCGCAGGGACTCCAATTGGGAATGAGCAGTTCTTC. It is translated as CASTAGTPIGNEQFF.

This chain uses TRBV15 with TRBJ1-6; the D is unclear. Trimming cost V 1 base and J 9 bases, with 13 bases left between them. Germline V gene data show CDR1 as LNHNV and CDR2 as YYDKDF (reference sequence). The CDR3 is made up of 15 amino acids. CDR3 bases: TGTGCCACCAGCAGAGTACGGGGAATAGGTTCACCCCTCCACTTT. Amino acid sequence: CATSRVRGIGSPLHF.

The table lists this clone with a few counts. This rearrangement joins TRBV15 to TRBJ1-1; D might be TRBD1 (5 bases). Germline V lookup: CDR1 LNHNV, CDR2 YYDKDF (reference sequence). The CDR3 is made up of 16 amino acids. Trimming took off 5 bases at V and 0 bases at J, with 16 bases between the two ends. In DNA form, the CDR3 reads TGTGCCACCAGCCCGATTGGGGGGGGTCTGAACACTGAAGCTTTCTTT. This encodes CATSPIGGGLNTEAFF.

V gene TRBV2 combines with J gene TRBJ2-4; weak D call: TRBD2 (5 bases). Germline V gene lookup returns CDR1 SNHLY and CDR2 FYNNEI. The CDR3 consists of 12 residues. V was clipped by 7 bases and J by 7 bases, with 11 bases between them. CDR3 in amino acids: CASITRGNIQYF. CDR3 nucleotides: TGTGCCAGCATTACTCGGGGTAACATTCAGTACTTC.

The V and J genes are TRBV18 and TRBJ2-5; TRBD2 matches at 8 bases. The CDR3 is 14 amino acids. V dropped 2 bases and J dropped 5; count of bases not matched to a gene: 4. CDR1 and CDR2 (germline): KGHSH, LQKENI. The CDR3 bases are TGTGCCAGCTCACCAGGGACTAGTCGCGAGACCCAGTACTTC. Amino acid sequence: CASSPGTSRETQYF. Full variable domain (remainder filled in from reference TRBV18 and TRBJ2-5): NAGVMQNPRHLVRRRGQEARLRCSPMKGHSHVYWYRQLPEEGLKFMVYLQKENIIDESGMPKERFSAEFPKEGPSILRIQQVVRGDSAAYFCASSPGTSRETQYFGPGTRLLVL.

The rearrangement links TRBV6-5 to TRBJ2-7; D gene unclear. This CDR3 contains 13 residues. The V gene lost 5 bases and the J gene lost 2 bases, with 10 bases spanning the gap. Germline values: CDR1 MNHEY, CDR2 SVGAGI. CDR3: CASSPPVPYEQYF. CDR3 DNA sequence: TGTGCCAGCAGTCCCCCGGTGCCCTACGAGCAGTACTTC.

V gene TRBV30 combines with J gene TRBJ2-1, with D maybe TRBD1 (5 bases). Germline assignment: CDR1 GTSNPN and CDR2 SVGIG (reference sequence). The V and J ends lost 0 bases and 0 bases respectively, with 9 bases between them. The CDR3 is made up of 15 amino acids. The CDR3 protein is CAWSVGRASYNEQFF. CDR3 coding DNA: TGTGCCTGGAGTGTAGGCAGGGCCTCCTACAATGAGCAGTTCTTC.

This sequence joins TRBV25-1 and TRBJ1-2; TRBD1 matches 7 bases. The V gene's germline CDR1 is MGHDK and CDR2 SYGVNS. The CDR3 is 13 residues long. V was pared by 10 bases and J by 2 bases, with 7 bases of the junction left unmatched. The CDR3 nucleotides read TGTGCCACCCTGAGGGGGCACAACTATGGCTACACCTTC. Protein: CATLRGHNYGYTF.

The CDR3 spells CATSDRRGGALNEQFF. The DNA for the CDR3 is TGTGCCACCAGTGATAGACGCGGGGGGGCCTTGAATGAGCAGTTCTTC. This rearrangement joins TRBV24-1 to TRBJ2-1; 9 bases are a match to TRBD2. V trimming: 3 bases; J trimming: 7 bases; junction bases outside the gene matches: 9. From germline, CDR1 is KGHDR and CDR2 SFDVKD. This CDR3 has 16 residues.

The chain combines TRBV5-4 with TRBJ2-5; 11 bases match TRBD2. CDR3 size: 16 residues. Per germline, CDR1 SGHNT and CDR2 YYREEE (reference sequence). V lost 0 bases and J lost 6; bases outside the gene matches: 7. CDR3 coding DNA: TGTGCCAGCAGCTTGGCCGGGACTAGCGGCTTTAAGACCCAGTACTTC. Its protein is CASSLAGTSGFKTQYF. The full variable domain, in which reference TRBV5-4 and TRBJ2-5 provide the parts outside the CDR3, is ETGVTQSPTHLIKTRGQQVTLRCSSQSGHNTVSWYQQALGQGPQFIFQYYREEENGRGNFPPRFSGLQFPNYSSELNVNALELDDSALYLCASSLAGTSGFKTQYFGPGTRLLVL.

The sample holds one count of this clone. The chain couples TRBV2 to TRBJ1-2, with 8 bases identical to TRBD1. There are 14 residues in the CDR3. The germline V gene has CDR1 SNHLY and CDR2 FYNNEI. V dropped 9 bases and J dropped 7; count of bases not matched to a gene: 13. CDR3 residues: CASTIRTGTAGYTF. Written as DNA, the CDR3 is TGTGCCAGTACAATCAGGACAGGGACTGCTGGCTACACCTTC.

This chain connects TRBV6-5 to TRBJ2-7, with D perhaps matching TRBD1 (6 bases). The CDR3 has 13 amino acids. Trimming shortened V by 5 bases and J by 4 bases, and 12 bases separated the two germline ends. Germline loops: CDR1 MNHEY, CDR2 SVGAGI. The CDR3 spells CASSLQGPYEQYF. As DNA, the CDR3 is TGTGCCAGCAGTCTACAGGGACCGTACGAGCAGTACTTC.